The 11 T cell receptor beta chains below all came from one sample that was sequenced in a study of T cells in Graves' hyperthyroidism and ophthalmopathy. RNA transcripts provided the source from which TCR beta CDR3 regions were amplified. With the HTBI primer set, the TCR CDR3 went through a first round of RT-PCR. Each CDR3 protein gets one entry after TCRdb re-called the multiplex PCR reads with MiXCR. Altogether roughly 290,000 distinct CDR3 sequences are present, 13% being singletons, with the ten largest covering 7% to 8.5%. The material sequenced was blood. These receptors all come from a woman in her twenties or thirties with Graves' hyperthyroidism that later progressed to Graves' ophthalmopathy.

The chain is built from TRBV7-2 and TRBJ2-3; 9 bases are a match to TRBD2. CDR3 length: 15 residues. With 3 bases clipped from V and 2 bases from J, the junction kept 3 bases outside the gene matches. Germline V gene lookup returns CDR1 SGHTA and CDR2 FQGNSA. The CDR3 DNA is TGTGCCAGCAGCTTGGCGGGGGGGGACACAGATACGCAGTATTTT. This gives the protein CASSLAGGDTDTQYF. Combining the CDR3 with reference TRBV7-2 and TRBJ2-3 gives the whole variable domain GAGVSQSPSNKVTEKGKDVELRCDPISGHTALYWYRQSLGQGLEFLIYFQGNSAPDKSGLPSDRFSAERTGGSVSTLTIQRTQQEDSAVYLCASSLAGGDTDTQYFGPGTRLTVL.

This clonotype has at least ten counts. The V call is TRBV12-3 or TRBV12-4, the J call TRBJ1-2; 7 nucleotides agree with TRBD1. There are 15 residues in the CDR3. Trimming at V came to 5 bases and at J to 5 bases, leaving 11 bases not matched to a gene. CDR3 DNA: TGTGCCAGCAGTACCGACAGGGATGGAATATATGGCTACACCTTC. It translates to CASSTDRDGIYGYTF.

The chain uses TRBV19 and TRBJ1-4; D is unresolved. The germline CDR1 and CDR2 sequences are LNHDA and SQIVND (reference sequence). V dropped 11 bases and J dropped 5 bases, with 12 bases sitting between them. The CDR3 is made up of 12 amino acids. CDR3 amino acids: CASVGVNEKLFF. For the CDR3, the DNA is TGTGCCTCGGTCGGGGTAAATGAAAAACTGTTTTTT.

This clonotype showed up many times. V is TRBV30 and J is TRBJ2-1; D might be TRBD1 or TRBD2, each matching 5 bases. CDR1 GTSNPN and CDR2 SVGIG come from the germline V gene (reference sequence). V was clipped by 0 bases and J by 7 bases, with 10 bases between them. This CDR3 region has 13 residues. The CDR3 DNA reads TGTGCCTGGAGTGTACAATGGGGGAATGAGCAGTTCTTC. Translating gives CAWSVQWGNEQFF.

CDR3 DNA sequence: TGTGCCAGCAGCTCTCACAGCGGGGCCGTACAAGAGACCCAGTACTTC. It yields the protein CASSSHSGAVQETQYF. The chain combines TRBV9 with TRBJ2-5; 7 bases are shared with TRBD2. Trimming took 4 bases from V and 2 from J; bases not matched to a gene: 11. The CDR3 extends over 16 amino acids. Per the germline V gene, CDR1 is SGDLS and CDR2 is YYNGEE.

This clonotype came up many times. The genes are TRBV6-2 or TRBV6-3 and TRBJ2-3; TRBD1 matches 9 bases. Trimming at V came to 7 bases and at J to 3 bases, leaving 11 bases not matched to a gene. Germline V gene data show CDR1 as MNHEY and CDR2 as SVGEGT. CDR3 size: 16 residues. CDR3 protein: CASTPVGTGKTDTQYF. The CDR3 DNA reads TGTGCCAGCACCCCAGTTGGGACAGGGAAAACAGATACGCAGTATTTT.

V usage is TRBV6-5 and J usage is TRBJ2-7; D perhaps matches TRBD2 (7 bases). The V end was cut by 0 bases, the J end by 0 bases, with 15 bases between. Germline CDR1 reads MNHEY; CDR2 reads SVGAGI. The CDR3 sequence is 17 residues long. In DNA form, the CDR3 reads TGTGCCAGCAGTTACTCCCCCGGGGGGCTCAGCTCCTACGAGCAGTACTTC. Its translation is CASSYSPGGLSSYEQYF.

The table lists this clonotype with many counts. The CDR3 sequence: CASRGGSETQYF. The CDR3, as DNA: TGTGCCAGCAGGGGAGGGTCAGAGACCCAGTACTTC. The V call is TRBV2, the J call TRBJ2-5; 7 nucleotides line up with TRBD2. CDR1 is SNHLY, CDR2 FYNNEI, per germline. The V segment lost 6 bases and the J segment 4 bases; nucleotides outside the gene matches: 2. This CDR3 contains 12 residues.

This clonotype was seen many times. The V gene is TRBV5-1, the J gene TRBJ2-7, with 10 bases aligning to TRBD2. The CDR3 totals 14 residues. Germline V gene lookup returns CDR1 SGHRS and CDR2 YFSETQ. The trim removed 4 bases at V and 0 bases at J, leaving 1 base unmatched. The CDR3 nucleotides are TGCGCCAGCAGCGCTAGCGGGGGCTCCTACGAGCAGTACTTC. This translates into CASSASGGSYEQYF.

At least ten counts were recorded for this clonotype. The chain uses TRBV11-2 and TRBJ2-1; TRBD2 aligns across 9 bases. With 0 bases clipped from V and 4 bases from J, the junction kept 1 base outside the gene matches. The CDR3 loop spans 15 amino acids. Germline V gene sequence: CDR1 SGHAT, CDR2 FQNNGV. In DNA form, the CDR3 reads TGTGCCAGCAGCTTAGATCTAGCGGGGTACAATGAGCAGTTCTTC. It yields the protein CASSLDLAGYNEQFF.

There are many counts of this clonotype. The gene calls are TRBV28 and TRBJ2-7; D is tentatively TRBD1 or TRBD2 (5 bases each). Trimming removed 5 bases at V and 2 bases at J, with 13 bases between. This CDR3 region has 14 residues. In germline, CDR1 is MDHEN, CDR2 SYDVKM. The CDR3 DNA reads TGTGCCAGCAGTGCCGGGACGGGTCCCTACGAGCAGTACTTC. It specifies CASSAGTGPYEQYF. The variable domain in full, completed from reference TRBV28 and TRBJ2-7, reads DVKVTQSSRYLVKRTGEKVFLECVQDMDHENMFWYRQDPGLGLRLIYFSYDVKMKEKGDIPEGYSVSREKKERFSLILESASTNQTSMYLCASSAGTGPYEQYFGPGTRLTVT.